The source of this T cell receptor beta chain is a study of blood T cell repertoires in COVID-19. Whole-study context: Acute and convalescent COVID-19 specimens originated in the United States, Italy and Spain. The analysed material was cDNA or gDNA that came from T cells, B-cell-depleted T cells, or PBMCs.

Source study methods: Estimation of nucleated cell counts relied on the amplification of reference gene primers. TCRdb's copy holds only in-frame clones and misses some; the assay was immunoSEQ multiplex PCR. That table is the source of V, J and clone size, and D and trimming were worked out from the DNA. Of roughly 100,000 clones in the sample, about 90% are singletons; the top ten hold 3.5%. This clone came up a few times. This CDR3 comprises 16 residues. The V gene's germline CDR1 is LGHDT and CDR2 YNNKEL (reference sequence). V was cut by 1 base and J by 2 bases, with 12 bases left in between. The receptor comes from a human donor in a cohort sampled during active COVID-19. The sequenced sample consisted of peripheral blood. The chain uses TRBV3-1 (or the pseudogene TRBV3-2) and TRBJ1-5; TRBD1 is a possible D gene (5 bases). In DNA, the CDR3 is TGTGCCAGCAGCCAAGGATGGGGGGGAGGCAATCAGCCCCAGCATTTT. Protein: CASSQGWGGGNQPQHF.